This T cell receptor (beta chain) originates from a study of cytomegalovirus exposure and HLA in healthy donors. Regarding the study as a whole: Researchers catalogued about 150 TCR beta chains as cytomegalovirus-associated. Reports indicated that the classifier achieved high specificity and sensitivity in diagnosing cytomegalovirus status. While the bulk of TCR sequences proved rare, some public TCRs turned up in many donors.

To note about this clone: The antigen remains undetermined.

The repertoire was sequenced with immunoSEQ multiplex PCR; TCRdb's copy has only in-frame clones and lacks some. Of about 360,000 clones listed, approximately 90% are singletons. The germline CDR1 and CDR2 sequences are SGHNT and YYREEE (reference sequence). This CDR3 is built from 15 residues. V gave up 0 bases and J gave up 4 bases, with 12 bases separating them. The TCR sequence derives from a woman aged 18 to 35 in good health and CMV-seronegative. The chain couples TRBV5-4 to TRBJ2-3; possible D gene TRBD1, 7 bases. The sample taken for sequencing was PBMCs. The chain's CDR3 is CASSLAGRGADTQYF. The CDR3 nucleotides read TGTGCCAGCAGCTTGGCAGGCAGGGGGGCAGATACGCAGTATTTT.